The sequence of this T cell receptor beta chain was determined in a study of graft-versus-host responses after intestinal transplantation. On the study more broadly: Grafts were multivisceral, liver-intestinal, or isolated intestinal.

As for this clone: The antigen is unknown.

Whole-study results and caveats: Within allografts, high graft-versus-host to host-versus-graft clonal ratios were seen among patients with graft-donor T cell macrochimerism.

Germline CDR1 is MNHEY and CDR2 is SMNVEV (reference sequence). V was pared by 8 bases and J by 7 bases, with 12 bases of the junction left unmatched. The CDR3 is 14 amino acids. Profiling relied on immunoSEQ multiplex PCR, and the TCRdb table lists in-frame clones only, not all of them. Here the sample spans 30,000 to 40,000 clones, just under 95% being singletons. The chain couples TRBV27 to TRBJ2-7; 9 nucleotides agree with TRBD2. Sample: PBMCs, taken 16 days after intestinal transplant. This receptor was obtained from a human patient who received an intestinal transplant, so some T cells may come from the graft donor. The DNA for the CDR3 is TGTGCCAGCTGTTCCATTAGCGGGAGTGAGGAGCAGTACTTC. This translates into CASCSISGSEEQYF.